This T cell receptor (beta chain) came from a study of blood T cell repertoires in COVID-19. The germline V gene encodes CDR1 LNHDA and CDR2 SQIVND (reference sequence). CDR3 length equals 16 residues. The V end lost 3 bases, the J end lost 2 bases, and 15 bases lay between the germline ends. Using immunoSEQ multiplex PCR, the repertoire was profiled, and TCRdb retains in-frame clones only, with some absent. The sample comprises some 350,000 clones, approximately 89% of which are singletons, and less than 6.5% rests with the top ten. The V gene is TRBV19, the J gene TRBJ2-3; a possible D gene is TRBD1 (5 bases). The TCR originated in a man aged 25-40 years who had recovered from COVID-19. The sequencing input was PBMCs or T cells enriched from blood (not recorded which). This CDR3 is CASSIEKGASTDTQYF. The CDR3 DNA sequence: TGTGCCAGTAGTATCGAGAAAGGGGCTTCCACAGATACGCAGTATTTT. Full variable domain (rest looked up from reference TRBV19 and TRBJ2-3): DGGITQSPKYLFRKEGQNVTLSCEQNLNHDAMYWYRQDPGQGLRLIYYSQIVNDFQKGDIAEGYSVSREKKESFPLTVTSAQKNPTAFYLCASSIEKGASTDTQYFGPGTRLTVL.